This T cell receptor (beta chain) was captured by sequencing in a study of CXCR3-negative and CXCR3-positive naive CD8 T cells. Study-wide results and caveats: A higher hydrophobicity marked the TRB CDR3s of CXCR3-positive naive cells versus CXCR3-negative naive cells. Memory CD8+ cells had much lower diversity, and both naive subsets had comparably high diversity.

Germline V gene sequence: CDR1 ENHRY, CDR2 SYGVKD. The CDR3 is 13 residues long. Naivety in CD8+ T cells corresponded to a CD45RO-CCR7+CD27+CD95- phenotype. As regards this clonotype: Its target is not known.

UMI-labeled 5' RACE TRB cDNA libraries were prepared from the cells. From the 5' RACE reads, TCRdb lists one entry per CDR3 protein and no DNA. Listed are some 120,000 distinct CDR3 sequences; roughly 0.6% falls within the top ten. Source material: naive CXCR3+ CD8+ T cells from blood. Subset described: CD45RO-CCR7+CD27+CD95- naive CD8+ T cells expressing CXCR3 (TNR3+). The V and J genes are TRBV10-3 and TRBJ2-7; the D call of TRBD1 rests on TCRdb alone, since no DNA is present to check it. The sequence was collected from a human donor in good health. Some clones in this sample may be carry-over from other donors' samples. CDR3 region: CAIRWGAGYEQYF.